This T cell receptor beta chain was obtained from a study of naive and memory T cell subsets. Two oligonucleotides, mixed equimolar, formed the beta constant-region primer covering TRBC1 and TRBC2. The ligated cDNA underwent four PCR rounds using SP2 and nested alpha and beta constant-region primers. TCRdb re-called the UMI-ligation and nested PCR reads through MiXCR, storing one row per CDR3 protein. The sample shows under 150,000 distinct CDR3 sequences, about 20% of them seen only once. In the case of this clonotype: Its cognate antigen is unknown.

Findings and limits, study-wide: A few larger clonotypes appeared in naive repertoires, especially CD8, possibly memory cells re-expressing CD45RA. TCR counts from RNA may reflect activation-linked expression changes. From naive to CM, EM and EMRA, diversity decreased and Gini increased.

This CDR3 has 11 amino acids. With 5 bases removed from V and 5 bases from J, the gap between germline ends came to 4 bases. The germline V gene has CDR1 MNHEY and CDR2 SMNVEV (reference sequence). CMV status came from CD4+ T cell IFNgamma after overnight CMV lysate stimulation of fresh PBMCs. Sequencing input: naive CD8+ T cells from blood. The genes are TRBV27 and TRBJ2-1; D unclear. The sequence came from a human donor in good health. In nucleotides, the CDR3 is TGTGCCAGCAGTAAAAACAATGAGCAGTTCTTC. Encoded protein: CASSKNNEQFF.